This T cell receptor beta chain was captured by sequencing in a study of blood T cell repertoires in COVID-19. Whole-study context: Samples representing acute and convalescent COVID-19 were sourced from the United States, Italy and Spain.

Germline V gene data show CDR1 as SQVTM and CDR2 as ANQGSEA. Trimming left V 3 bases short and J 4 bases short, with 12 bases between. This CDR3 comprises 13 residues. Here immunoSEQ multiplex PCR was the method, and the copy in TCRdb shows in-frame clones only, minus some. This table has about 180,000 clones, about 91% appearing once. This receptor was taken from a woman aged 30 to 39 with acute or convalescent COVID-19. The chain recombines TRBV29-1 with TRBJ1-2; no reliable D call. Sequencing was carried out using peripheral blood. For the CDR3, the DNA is TGCAGCGTTGAGCACCGAACACCCTATGGCTACACCTTC. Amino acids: CSVEHRTPYGYTF. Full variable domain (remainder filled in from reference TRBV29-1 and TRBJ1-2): SAVISQKPSRDICQRGTSLTIQCQVDSQVTMMFWYRQQPGQSLTLIATANQGSEATYESGFVIDKFPISRPNLTFSTLTVSNMSPEDSSIYLCSVEHRTPYGYTFGSGTRLTVV.